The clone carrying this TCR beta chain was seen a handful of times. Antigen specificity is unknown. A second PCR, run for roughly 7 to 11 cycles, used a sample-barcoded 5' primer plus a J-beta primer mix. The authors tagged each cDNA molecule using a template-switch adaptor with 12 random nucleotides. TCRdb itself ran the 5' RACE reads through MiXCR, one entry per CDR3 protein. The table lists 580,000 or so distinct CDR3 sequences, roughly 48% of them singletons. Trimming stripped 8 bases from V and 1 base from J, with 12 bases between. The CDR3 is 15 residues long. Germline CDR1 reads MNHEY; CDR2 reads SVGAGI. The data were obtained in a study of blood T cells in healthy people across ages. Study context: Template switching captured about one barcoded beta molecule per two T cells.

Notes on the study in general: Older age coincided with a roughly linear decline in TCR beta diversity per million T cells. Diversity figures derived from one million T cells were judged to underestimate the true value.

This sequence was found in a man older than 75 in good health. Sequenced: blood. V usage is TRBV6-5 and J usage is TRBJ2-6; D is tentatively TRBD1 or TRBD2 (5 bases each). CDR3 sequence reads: CASSRDASGANVLTF. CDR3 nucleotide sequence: TGTGCCAGCTCCCGGGACGCTTCTGGGGCCAACGTCCTGACTTTC.